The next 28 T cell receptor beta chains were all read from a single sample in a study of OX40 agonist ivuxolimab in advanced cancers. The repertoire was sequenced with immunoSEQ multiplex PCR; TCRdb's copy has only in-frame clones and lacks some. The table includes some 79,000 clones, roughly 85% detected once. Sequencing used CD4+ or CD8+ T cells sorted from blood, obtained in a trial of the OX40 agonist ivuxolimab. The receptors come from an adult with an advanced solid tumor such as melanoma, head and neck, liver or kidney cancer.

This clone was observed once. CDR3: CASSPRGQGAGLEETQYF. The CDR3 DNA reads as TGCGCCAGCAGCCCCCGAGGACAGGGGGCTGGATTAGAGGAGACCCAGTACTTC. The chain uses TRBV5-1 and TRBJ2-5; 11 bases fit TRBD1. The CDR3 sequence is 18 residues long. The V gene's germline CDR1 is SGHRS and CDR2 YFSETQ. Unmatched junction bases numbered 16, after V lost 4 bases and J lost 5 bases.

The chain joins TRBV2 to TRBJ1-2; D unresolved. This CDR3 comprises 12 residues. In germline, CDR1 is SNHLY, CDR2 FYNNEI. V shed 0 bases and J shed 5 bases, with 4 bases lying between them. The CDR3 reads CASSEAGYGYTF. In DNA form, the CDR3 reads TGTGCCAGCAGTGAAGCGGGGTATGGCTACACCTTC.

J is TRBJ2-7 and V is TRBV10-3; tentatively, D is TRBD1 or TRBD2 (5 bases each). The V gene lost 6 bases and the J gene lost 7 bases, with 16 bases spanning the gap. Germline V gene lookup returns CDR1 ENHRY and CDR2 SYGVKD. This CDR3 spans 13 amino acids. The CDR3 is CAISRDEPFEQYF. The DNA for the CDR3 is TGTGCCATCAGCAGGGACGAACCATTTGAGCAGTACTTC.

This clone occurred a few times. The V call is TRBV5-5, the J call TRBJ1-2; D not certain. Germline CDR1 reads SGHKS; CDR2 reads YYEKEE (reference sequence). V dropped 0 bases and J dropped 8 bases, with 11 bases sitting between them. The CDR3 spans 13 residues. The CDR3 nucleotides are TGTGCCAGCAGCTTGGGGGAAGGGCGAGGCTACACCTTC. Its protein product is CASSLGEGRGYTF.

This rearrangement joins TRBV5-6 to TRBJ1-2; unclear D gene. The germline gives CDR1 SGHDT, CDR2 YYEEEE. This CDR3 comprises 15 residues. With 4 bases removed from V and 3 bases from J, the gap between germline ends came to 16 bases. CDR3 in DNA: TGTGCCAGCAGCCCGCATCGGACCCTTGACTATGGCTACACCTTC. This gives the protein CASSPHRTLDYGYTF.

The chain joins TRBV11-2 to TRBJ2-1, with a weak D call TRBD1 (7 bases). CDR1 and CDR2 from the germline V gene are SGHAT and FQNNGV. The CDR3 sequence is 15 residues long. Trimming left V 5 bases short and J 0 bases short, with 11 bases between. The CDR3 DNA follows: TGTGCCAGCAGCCAGGGGGGTTCCTCCTACAATGAGCAGTTCTTC. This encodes CASSQGGSSYNEQFF. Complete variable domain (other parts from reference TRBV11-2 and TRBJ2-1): EAGVAQSPRYKIIEKRQSVAFWCNPISGHATLYWYQQILGQGPKLLIQFQNNGVVDDSQLPKDRFSAERLKGVDSTLKIQPAKLEDSAVYLCASSQGGSSYNEQFFGPGTRLTVL.

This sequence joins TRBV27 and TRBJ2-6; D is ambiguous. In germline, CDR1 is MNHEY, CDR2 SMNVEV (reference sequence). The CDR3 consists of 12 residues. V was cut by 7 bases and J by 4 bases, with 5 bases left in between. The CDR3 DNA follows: TGTGCCAGCACGTCCGGGGCCAACGTCCTGACTTTC. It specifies CASTSGANVLTF.

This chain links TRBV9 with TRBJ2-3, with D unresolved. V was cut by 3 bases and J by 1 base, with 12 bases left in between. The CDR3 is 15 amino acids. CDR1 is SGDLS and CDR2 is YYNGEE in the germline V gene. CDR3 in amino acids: CASSGQYLGTDTQYF. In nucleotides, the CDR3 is TGTGCCAGCAGCGGGCAGTACCTGGGCACAGATACGCAGTATTTT.

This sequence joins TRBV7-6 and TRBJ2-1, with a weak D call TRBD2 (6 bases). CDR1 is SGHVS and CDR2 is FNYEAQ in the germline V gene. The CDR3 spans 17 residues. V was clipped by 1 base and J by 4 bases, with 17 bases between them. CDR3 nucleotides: TGTGCCAGCAGCTTAGGGATCTCCGGCGCGGGGTACAATGAGCAGTTCTTC. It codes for CASSLGISGAGYNEQFF. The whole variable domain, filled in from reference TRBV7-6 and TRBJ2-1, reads GAGVSQSPRYKVTKRGQDVALRCDPISGHVSLYWYRQALGQGPEFLTYFNYEAQQDKSGLPNDRFSAERPEGSISTLTIQRTEQRDSAMYRCASSLGISGAGYNEQFFGPGTRLTVL.

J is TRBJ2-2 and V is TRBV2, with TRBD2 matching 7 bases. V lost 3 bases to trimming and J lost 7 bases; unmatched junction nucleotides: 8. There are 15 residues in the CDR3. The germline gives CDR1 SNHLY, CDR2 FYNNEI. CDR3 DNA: TGTGCCAGCAGTGAGTCGGCGGGAGCTAGCGGGGAGCTGTTTTTT. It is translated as CASSESAGASGELFF.

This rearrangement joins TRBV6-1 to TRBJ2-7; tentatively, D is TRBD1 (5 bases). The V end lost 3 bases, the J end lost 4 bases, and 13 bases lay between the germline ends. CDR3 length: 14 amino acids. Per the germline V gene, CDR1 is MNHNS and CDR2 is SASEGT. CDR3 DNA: TGTGCCAGCAGTGACAAAGGGGTTGGGTACGAGCAGTACTTC. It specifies CASSDKGVGYEQYF.

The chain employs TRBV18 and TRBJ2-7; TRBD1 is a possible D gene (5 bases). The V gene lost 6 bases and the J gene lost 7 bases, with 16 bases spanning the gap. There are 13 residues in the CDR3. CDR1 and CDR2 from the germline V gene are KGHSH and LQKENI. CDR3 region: CASSQTQGNEQYF. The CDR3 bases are TGTGCCAGCTCCCAAACGCAGGGTAATGAGCAGTACTTC. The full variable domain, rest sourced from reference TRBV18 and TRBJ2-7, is NAGVMQNPRHLVRRRGQEARLRCSPMKGHSHVYWYRQLPEEGLKFMVYLQKENIIDESGMPKERFSAEFPKEGPSILRIQQVVRGDSAAYFCASSQTQGNEQYFGPGTRLTVT.

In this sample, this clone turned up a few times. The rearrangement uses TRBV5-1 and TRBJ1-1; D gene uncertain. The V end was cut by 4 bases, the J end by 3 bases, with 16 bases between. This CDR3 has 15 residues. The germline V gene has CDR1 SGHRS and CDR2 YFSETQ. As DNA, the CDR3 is TGCGCCAGCAGCCCGATAAAGATAGAGGACACTGAAGCTTTCTTT. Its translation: CASSPIKIEDTEAFF.

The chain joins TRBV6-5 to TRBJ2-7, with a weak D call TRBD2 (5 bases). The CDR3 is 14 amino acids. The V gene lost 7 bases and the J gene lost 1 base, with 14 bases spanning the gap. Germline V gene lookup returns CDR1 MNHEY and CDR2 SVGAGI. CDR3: CASTLGSHSYEQYF. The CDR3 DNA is TGTGCCAGCACTCTTGGGAGTCATTCCTACGAGCAGTACTTC.

The CDR3 region has the DNA TGTGCCACCAGCAGAGATGCGCCTAGAACAGATACGCAGTATTTT. Its protein product is CATSRDAPRTDTQYF. This chain joins TRBV15 and TRBJ2-3; D is unclear. CDR3 length: 15 amino acids. Trimming took 0 bases from V and 3 from J, leaving 10 bases between them. CDR1 and CDR2 from the germline V gene are LNHNV and YYDKDF (reference sequence).

CDR3 amino acids: CASSLAGAQDTQYF. In DNA, the CDR3 is TGTGCCAGCAGCTTGGCCGGGGCCCAGGATACGCAGTATTTT. J is TRBJ2-3 and V is TRBV5-4; either TRBD1 or TRBD2 may supply D (5 bases each). The CDR3 is 14 amino acids. V was cut by 0 bases and J by 6 bases, with 11 bases left in between. Germline CDR1 is SGHNT and CDR2 is YYREEE (reference sequence). The full variable domain, with the rest looked up from reference TRBV5-4 and TRBJ2-3, is ETGVTQSPTHLIKTRGQQVTLRCSSQSGHNTVSWYQQALGQGPQFIFQYYREEENGRGNFPPRFSGLQFPNYSSELNVNALELDDSALYLCASSLAGAQDTQYFGPGTRLTVL.

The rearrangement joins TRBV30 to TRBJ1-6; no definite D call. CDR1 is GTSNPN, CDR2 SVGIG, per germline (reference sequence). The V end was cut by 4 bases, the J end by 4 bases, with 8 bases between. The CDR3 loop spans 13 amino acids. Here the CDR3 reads CAWMGVYNSPLHF. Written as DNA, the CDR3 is TGTGCCTGGATGGGAGTTTATAATTCACCCCTCCACTTT.

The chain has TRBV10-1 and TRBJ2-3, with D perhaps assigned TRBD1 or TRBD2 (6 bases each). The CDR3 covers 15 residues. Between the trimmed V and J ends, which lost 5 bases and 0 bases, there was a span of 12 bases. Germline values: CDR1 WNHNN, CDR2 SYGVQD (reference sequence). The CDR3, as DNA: TGCGCCAGCAGTACCGGGGGCACTAGCACAGATACGCAGTATTTT. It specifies CASSTGGTSTDTQYF.

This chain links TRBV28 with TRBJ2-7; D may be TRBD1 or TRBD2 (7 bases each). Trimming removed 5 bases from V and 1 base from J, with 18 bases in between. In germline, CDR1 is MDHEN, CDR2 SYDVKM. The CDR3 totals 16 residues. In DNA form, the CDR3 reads TGTGCCAGCAGTAGTGTGCGACAGGGACTATCCTACGAGCAGTACTTC. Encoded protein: CASSSVRQGLSYEQYF.

CDR3: CASSGTRGNQPQHF. The CDR3 DNA sequence: TGTGCCAGCAGCGGGACCAGGGGCAATCAGCCCCAGCATTTT. The chain recombines TRBV5-6 with TRBJ1-5, with a weak D call TRBD1 (5 bases). This CDR3 spans 14 amino acids. Germline CDR1 SGHDT, CDR2 YYEEEE. The V end lost 4 bases, the J end lost 2 bases, and 10 bases lay between the germline ends.

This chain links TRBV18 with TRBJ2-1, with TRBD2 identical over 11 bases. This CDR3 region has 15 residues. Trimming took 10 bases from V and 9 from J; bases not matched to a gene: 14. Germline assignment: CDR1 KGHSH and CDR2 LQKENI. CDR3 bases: TGTGCCACCACGGCGACTAGCGGGATGGTGGTTGAGCAGTTCTTC. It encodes CATTATSGMVVEQFF. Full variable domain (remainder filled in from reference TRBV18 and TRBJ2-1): NAGVMQNPRHLVRRRGQEARLRCSPMKGHSHVYWYRQLPEEGLKFMVYLQKENIIDESGMPKERFSAEFPKEGPSILRIQQVVRGDSAAYFCATTATSGMVVEQFFGPGTRLTVL.

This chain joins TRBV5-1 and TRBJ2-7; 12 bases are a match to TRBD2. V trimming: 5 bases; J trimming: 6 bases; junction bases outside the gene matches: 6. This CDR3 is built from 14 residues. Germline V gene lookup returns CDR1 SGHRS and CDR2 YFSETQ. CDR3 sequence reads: CASRPTSGSFEQYF. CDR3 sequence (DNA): TGCGCCAGCAGACCGACTAGCGGGAGTTTCGAGCAGTACTTC.

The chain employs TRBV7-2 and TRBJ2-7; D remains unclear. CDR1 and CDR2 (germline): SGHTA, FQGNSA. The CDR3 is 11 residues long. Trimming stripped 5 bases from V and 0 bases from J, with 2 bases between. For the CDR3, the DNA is TGTGCCAGCAGCACCTCCTACGAGCAGTACTTC. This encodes CASSTSYEQYF.

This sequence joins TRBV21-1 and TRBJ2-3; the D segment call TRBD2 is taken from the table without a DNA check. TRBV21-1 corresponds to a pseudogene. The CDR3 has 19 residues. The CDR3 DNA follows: TGTGCCAGCAGCAAAGCGCATTCAGGGCTAGCGGGGGGCCCAGATACGCAGTATTTT. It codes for CASSKAHSGLAGGPDTQYF.

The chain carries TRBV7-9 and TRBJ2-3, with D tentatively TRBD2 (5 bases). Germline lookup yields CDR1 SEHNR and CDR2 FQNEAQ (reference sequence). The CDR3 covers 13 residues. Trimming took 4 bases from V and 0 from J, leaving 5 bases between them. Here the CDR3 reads CASSWTSTDTQYF. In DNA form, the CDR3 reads TGTGCCAGCAGCTGGACTAGCACAGATACGCAGTATTTT.

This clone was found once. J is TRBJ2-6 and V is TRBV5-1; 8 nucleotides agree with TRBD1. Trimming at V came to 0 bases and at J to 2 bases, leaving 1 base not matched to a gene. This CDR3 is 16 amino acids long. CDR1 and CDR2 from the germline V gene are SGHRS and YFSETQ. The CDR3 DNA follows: TGCGCCAGCAGCTTGGACAGGGGGACTGGGGCCAACGTCCTGACTTTC. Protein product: CASSLDRGTGANVLTF.

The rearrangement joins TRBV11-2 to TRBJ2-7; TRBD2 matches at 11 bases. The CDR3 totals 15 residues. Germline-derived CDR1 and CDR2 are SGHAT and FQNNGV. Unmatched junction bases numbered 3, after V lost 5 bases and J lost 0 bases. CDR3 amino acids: CASSLGTSGSYEQYF. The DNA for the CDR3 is TGTGCCAGCAGCCTTGGGACTAGCGGCTCCTACGAGCAGTACTTC.

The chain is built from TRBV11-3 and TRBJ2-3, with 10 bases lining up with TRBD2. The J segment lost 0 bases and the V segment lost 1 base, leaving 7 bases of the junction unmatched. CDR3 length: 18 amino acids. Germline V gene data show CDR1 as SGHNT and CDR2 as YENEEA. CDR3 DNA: TGTGCCAGCAGCTTAGCGGCGGCTAGCGGGAGCAGCACAGATACGCAGTATTTT. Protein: CASSLAAASGSSTDTQYF.